This entry features one T cell receptor (beta chain) sequence. Trimming took off 9 bases at V and 2 bases at J, with 13 bases between the two ends. The germline CDR1 and CDR2 sequences are SGHTA and FQGNSA. The length of the CDR3 is 13 residues. The record originates from a study of T cell repertoires in cytomegalovirus infection. For the study at large: Shared public TCR beta signatures pointed to both CMV infection and a matching HLA type.

TCRdb reanalysed the reads using MiXCR and keeps one entry per CDR3 protein. The sample includes under 850,000 distinct CDR3 sequences, approximately 40% of them seen just once. V gene TRBV7-2 combines with J gene TRBJ1-2; no clear D. The sequence was collected from a human donor in good health (CMV status not recorded). Some clones in this sample may be carry-over from other donors' samples. Sequencing was done on a sample of PBMCs. This CDR3 is CARSPALNYGYTF. The CDR3 region has the DNA TGTGCCAGAAGCCCAGCCCTGAACTATGGCTACACCTTC.